This T cell receptor (beta chain) appears in the sequencing data of a study of tumor-infiltrating lymphocytes in localized non-small cell lung cancer. The protocol was immunoSEQ multiplex PCR, while the TCRdb copy is restricted to in-frame clones and leaves out a portion. The sample consists of roughly 9,900 clones, roughly 71% of them appearing once. This CDR3 comprises 15 residues. Germline V CDR1 and CDR2: KGHSH, LQKENI. V gave up 3 bases and J gave up 3 bases, with 14 bases separating them. Notes on the study in general: TCRbeta sequencing showed higher T cell infiltration in tumors than uninvolved lung. Each assay used a separate piece of the same tissue.

With respect to this clone: No antigen is known for it.

V usage is TRBV18 and J usage is TRBJ1-1; D may be TRBD1 (6 bases). Specimen: lung tumor tissue. The TCR originated in a human donor with non-small cell lung cancer. The CDR3 sequence: CASSPLRGGDTEAFF. The DNA of the CDR3 is TGTGCCAGCTCACCCCTCAGGGGAGGAGACACTGAAGCTTTCTTT.